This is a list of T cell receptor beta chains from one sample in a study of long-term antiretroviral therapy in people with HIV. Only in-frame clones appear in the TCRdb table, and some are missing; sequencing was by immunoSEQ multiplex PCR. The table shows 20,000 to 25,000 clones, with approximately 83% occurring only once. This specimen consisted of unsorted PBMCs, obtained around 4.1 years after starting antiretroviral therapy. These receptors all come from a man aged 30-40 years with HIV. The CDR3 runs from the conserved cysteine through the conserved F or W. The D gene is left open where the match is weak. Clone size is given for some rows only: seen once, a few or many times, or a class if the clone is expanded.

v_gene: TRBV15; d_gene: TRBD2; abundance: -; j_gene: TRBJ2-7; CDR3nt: TGTGCCACCAGCGACCCCCCAGCGGGAGACTACGAGCAGTACTTC; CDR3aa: CATSDPPAGDYEQYF
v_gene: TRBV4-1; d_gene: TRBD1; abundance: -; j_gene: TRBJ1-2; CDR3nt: TGCGCCAGCAGCCGAGGGACAGGGGACCCTATTAACTATGGCTACACCTTC; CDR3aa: CASSRGTGDPINYGYTF
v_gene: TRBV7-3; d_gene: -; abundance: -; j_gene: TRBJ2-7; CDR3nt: TGTGCCAGCAGCTTCCAAGGGCCCTTGGGGTTTATGTACGAGCAGTACTTC; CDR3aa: CASSFQGPLGFMYEQYF
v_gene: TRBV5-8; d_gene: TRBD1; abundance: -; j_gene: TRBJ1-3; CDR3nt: TGTGCCAGCAGCTTCACGGGACAGATAATTGGAAACACCATATATTTT; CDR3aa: CASSFTGQIIGNTIYF
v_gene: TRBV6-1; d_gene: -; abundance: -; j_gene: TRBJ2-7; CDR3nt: TGTGCCAGCACCCCCCGGGGAGTTGAGAGCGAGCAGTACTTC; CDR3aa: CASTPRGVESEQYF
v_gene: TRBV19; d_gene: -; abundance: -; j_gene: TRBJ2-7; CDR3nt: TGTGCCAGTAGTGCCGGACAGACTTACGAGCAGTACTTC; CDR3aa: CASSAGQTYEQYF
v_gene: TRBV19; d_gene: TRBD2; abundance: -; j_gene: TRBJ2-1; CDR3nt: TGTGCCAGTAGTATATCCGGGACTACCTCCAATGAGCAGTTCTTC; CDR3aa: CASSISGTTSNEQFF
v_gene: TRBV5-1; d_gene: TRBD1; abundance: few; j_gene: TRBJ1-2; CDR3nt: TGCGCCAGCAGCTTCACAACCCGATCCCGACAGGGTTATGGCTACACCTTC; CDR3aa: CASSFTTRSRQGYGYTF
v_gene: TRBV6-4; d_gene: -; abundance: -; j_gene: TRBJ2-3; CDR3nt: TGTGCCAGCAGTGCCGGCGGCGGGGCCGCAGATACGCAGTATTTT; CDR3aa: CASSAGGGAADTQYF
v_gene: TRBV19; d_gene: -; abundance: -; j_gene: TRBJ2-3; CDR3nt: TGTGCCAGTAGTATAGGGTGGAGGGCAGATACGCAGTATTTT; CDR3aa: CASSIGWRADTQYF
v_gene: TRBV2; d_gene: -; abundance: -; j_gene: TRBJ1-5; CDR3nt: TGTGCCAGCAGGAGGACAGCCGGCAATCAGCCCCAGCATTTT; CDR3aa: CASRRTAGNQPQHF
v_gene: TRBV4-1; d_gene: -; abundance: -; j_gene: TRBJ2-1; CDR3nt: TGCGCCAGCAGCCAGAATAACAGGGTGCACATCAACAATGAGCAGTTCTTC; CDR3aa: CASSQNNRVHINNEQFF
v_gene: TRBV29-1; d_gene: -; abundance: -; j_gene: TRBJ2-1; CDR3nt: TGCAGCGTTGGCCTACTACAGGGCACCTACAATGAGCAGTTCTTC; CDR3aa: CSVGLLQGTYNEQFF
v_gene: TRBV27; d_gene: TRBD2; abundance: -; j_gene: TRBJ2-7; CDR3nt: TGTGCCAGCAGTTTCGGGGGGGGCGCATACGAGCAGTACTTC; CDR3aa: CASSFGGGAYEQYF
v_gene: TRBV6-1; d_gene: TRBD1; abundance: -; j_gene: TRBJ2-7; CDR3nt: TGTGCCAGCAGTGAAGCGCGGCAGGGGGTCTACGAGCAGTACTTC; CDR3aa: CASSEARQGVYEQYF
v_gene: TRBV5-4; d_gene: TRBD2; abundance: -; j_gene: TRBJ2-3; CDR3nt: TGTGCCAGCAGCTTGTCACTAGCGGGAGAGGATACGCAGTATTTT; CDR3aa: CASSLSLAGEDTQYF
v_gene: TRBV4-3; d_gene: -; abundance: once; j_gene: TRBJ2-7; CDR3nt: TGCGCCAGCAGCAGCCGGGACACCCCCTACGAGCAGTACTTC; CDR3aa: CASSSRDTPYEQYF
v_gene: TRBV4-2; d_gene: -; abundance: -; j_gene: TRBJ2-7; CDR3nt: TGTGCCAGCAGCCAAATCGACACCTACGAGCAGTACTTC; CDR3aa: CASSQIDTYEQYF
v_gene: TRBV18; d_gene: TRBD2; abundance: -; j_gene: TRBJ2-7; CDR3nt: TGTGCCAGCTCACCGAGGGGACTAGAGTTCGGGCAGTACTTC; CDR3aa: CASSPRGLEFGQYF
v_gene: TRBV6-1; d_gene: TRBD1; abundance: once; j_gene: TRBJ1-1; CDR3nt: TGTGCCAGCAGTGACCCAGGGACAGGGGGCACTGAAGCTTTCTTT; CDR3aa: CASSDPGTGGTEAFF
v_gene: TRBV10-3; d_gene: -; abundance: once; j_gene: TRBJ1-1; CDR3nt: TGTGCCATCAGTGAGTCAGGACCGAACACTGAAGCTTTCTTT; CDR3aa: CAISESGPNTEAFF
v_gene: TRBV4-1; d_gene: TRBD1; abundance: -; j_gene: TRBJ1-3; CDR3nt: TGCGCCAGCAGCCAAGGGAAACAGGGGGCGCGCGGAAACACCATATATTTT; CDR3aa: CASSQGKQGARGNTIYF
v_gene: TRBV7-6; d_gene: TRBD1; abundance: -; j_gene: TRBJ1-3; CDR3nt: TGTGCCAGCAGCTTAGTTGGGACAGCTGGAAACACCATATATTTT; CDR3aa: CASSLVGTAGNTIYF
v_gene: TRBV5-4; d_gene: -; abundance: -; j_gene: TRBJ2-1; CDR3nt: TGTGCCAGCAGGCTCGCTAGGGAGCAGTTCTTC; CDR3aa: CASRLAREQFF
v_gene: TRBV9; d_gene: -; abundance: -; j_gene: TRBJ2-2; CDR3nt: TGTGCCAGCAGCGTAGTAAGTGGAGGGGAGCTGTTTTTT; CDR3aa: CASSVVSGGELFF
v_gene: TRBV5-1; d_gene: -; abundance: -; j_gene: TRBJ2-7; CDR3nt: TGCGCCAGCAGAGAGGAAGGCTCGGGGGAGCAGTACTTC; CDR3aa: CASREEGSGEQYF
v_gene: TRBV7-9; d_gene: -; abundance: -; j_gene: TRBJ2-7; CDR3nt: TGTGCCAGCAGTATAGTGGGTGGGGGCGAGCAGTACTTC; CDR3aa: CASSIVGGGEQYF
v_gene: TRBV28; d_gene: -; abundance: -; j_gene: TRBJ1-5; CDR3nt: TGTGCCAGCCGCCCCCCAGGGAGAGTGGTTCAGCCCCAGCATTTT; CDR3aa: CASRPPGRVVQPQHF
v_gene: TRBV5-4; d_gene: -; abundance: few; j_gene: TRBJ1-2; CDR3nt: TGTGCCAGCAGTTTCGGACGTACCTATGGCTACACCTTC; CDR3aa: CASSFGRTYGYTF
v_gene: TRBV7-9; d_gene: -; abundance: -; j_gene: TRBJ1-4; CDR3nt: TGTGCCAGCAGCTTCGATAATGAAAAACTGTTTTTT; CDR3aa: CASSFDNEKLFF
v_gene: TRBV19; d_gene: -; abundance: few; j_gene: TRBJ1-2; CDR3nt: TGTGCCAGTAGGCAGAGCTATGGCTACACCTTC; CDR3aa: CASRQSYGYTF
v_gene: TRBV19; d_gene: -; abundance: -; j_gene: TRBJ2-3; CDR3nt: TGTGCCAGTAGTAACATTATAGCGGGCACAGATACGCAGTATTTT; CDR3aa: CASSNIIAGTDTQYF
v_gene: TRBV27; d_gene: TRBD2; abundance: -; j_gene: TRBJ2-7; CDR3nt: TGTGCCAGCAGTTTTATAGCGGGAGGGTCCTACGAGCAGTACTTC; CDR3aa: CASSFIAGGSYEQYF
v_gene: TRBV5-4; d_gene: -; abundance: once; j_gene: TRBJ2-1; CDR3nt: TGTGCCAGCAGCTTCGTCGGCGATGAGCAGTTCTTC; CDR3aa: CASSFVGDEQFF
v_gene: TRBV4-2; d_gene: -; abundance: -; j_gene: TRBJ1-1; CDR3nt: TGTGCCAGCAGCCTAGATACAGGCGCGTACTCTGAAGCTTTCTTT; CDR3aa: CASSLDTGAYSEAFF
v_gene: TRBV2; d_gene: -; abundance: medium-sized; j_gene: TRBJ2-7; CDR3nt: TGTGCCAGCAACCCGGACGGGGCCTCCTACGAGCAGTACTTC; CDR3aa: CASNPDGASYEQYF
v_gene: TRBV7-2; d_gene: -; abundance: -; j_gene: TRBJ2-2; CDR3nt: TGTGCCAGCAGCCTTAGGGGGTTCCGCAACACCGGGGAGCTGTTTTTT; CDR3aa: CASSLRGFRNTGELFF
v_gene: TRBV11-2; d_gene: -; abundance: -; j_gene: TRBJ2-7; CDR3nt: TGTGCCAGCACCTTAACCACCGGGGCAGCAGCCTACGAGCAGTACTTC; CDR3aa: CASTLTTGAAAYEQYF
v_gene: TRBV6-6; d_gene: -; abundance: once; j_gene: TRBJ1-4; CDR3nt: TGTGCCAGCAGTTCCGGGGACATCCGAGATGGTGAAAAACTGTTTTTT; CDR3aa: CASSSGDIRDGEKLFF
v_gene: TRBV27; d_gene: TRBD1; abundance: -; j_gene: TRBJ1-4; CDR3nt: TGTGCCAGCAACTACAGGGGACCCACATCGGCTAATGAAAAACTGTTTTTT; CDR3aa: CASNYRGPTSANEKLFF
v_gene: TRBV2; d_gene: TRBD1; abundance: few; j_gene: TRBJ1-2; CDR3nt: TGTGCCAGCAGTGACACAGGGGGTGGCTATGGCTACACCTTC; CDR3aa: CASSDTGGGYGYTF
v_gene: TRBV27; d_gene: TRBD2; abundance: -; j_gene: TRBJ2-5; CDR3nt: TGTGCCAGCACGACTAGCGGGGGGCGTTGGGAGACCCAGTACTTC; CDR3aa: CASTTSGGRWETQYF
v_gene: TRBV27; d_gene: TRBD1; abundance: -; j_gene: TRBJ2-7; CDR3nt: TGTGCCAGCAGTTTAAGGGTAGGGTCAGGGGGCGGGTACGAGCAGTACTTC; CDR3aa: CASSLRVGSGGGYEQYF
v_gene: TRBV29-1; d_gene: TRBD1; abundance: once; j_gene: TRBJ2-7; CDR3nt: TGCAGCGCGTTCACAGGGGGCATCTACGAGCAGTACTTC; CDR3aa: CSAFTGGIYEQYF
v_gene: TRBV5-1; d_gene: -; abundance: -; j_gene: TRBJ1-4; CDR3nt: TGCGCCAGCAGCGAAGGGAGTTCTAACCCTGGAAAACTGTTTTTT; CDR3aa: CASSEGSSNPGKLFF
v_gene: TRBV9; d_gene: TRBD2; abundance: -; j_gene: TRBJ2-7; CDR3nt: TGTGCCAGCAGCGTATCTGGCGGGAGGGCTTACTACGAGCAGTACTTC; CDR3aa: CASSVSGGRAYYEQYF
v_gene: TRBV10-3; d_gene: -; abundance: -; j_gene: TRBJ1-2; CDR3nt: TGTGCCATCAGCCCGGACTTTAATGGCTACACCTTC; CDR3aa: CAISPDFNGYTF
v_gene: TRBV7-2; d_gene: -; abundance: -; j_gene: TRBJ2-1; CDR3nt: TGTGCCAGCAGCCAAGTAAATGAGCAGTTCTTC; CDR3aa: CASSQVNEQFF